Shown below are 24 T cell receptor beta chains from a single sample sequenced in a study of cytotoxic CD8 clonotypes in ibrutinib-treated CLL. Profiled with immunoSEQ multiplex PCR; TCRdb holds only in-frame clones, not every one. The table includes some 150,000 clones, about 79% detected once. The material was PBMCs, obtained after 12 months of ibrutinib treatment. The source of these receptors is a human donor with chronic lymphocytic leukemia.

The genes are TRBV5-4 and TRBJ2-7; D may be TRBD1 (6 bases). Germline V gives CDR1 SGHNT, CDR2 YYREEE (reference sequence). The CDR3 has 14 residues. Trimming cost V 2 bases and J 9 bases, with 18 bases left between them. Here the CDR3 DNA reads TGTGCCAGCAGCTTTCGGGACAACTACGAAGGGCAGTACTTC. Translated, it gives CASSFRDNYEGQYF.

The rearrangement uses TRBV6-6 and TRBJ2-7; D not certain. This CDR3 contains 14 residues. The germline CDR1 and CDR2 sequences are MNHNY and SVGAGI (reference sequence). The V end was cut by 0 bases, the J end by 3 bases, with 9 bases between. The CDR3 DNA is TGTGCCAGCAGTTACTCGGGTCTGTTCTACGAGCAGTACTTC. Protein: CASSYSGLFYEQYF.

The genes are TRBV28 and TRBJ1-1; D gene uncertain. V dropped 6 bases and J dropped 12 bases, with 11 bases sitting between them. Germline-derived CDR1 and CDR2 are MDHEN and SYDVKM. This CDR3 spans 10 amino acids. The CDR3 DNA is TGTGCCAGCAGCCGGACGTTTCCTTTCTTT. Translation gives CASSRTFPFF. Full variable domain (missing parts from reference TRBV28 and TRBJ1-1): DVKVTQSSRYLVKRTGEKVFLECVQDMDHENMFWYRQDPGLGLRLIYFSYDVKMKEKGDIPEGYSVSREKKERFSLILESASTNQTSMYLCASSRTFPFFGQGTRLTVV.

V is TRBV30 and J is TRBJ2-1; TRBD2 matches at 7 bases. Germline V gives CDR1 GTSNPN, CDR2 SVGIG (reference sequence). CDR3 length equals 13 residues. With V trimmed by 8 bases and J by 7 bases, 11 bases remained unmatched. The CDR3, as DNA: TGTGCCAGCTCAGCGGGACCCGCGAATGAGCAGTTCTTC. It yields the protein CASSAGPANEQFF.

This clone was detected only a few times. The same CDR3 can be traced to other DNA sequences in this sample. V usage is TRBV5-1 and J usage is TRBJ2-3, with D uncertain. With 4 bases removed from V and 2 bases from J, the gap between germline ends came to 5 bases. The CDR3 extends over 12 amino acids. The germline V gene encodes CDR1 SGHRS and CDR2 YFSETQ. CDR3 DNA sequence: TGCGCCAGCAGCCCTGACACAGATACGCAGTATTTT. This sequence encodes CASSPDTDTQYF.

This clone was counted once. V usage is TRBV13 and J usage is TRBJ2-7; D not certain. CDR1 is PRHDT and CDR2 is FYEKMQ in the germline V gene (reference sequence). There are 15 residues in the CDR3. Trimming took off 5 bases at V and 0 bases at J, with 14 bases between the two ends. DNA for the CDR3: TGTGCCAGCAGCCTCGAAATGGCGGCCTCCTACGAGCAGTACTTC. This encodes CASSLEMAASYEQYF. Supplemented by reference TRBV13 and TRBJ2-7, the full variable domain reads AAGVIQSPRHLIKEKRETATLKCYPIPRHDTVYWYQQGPGQDPQFLISFYEKMQSDKGSIPDRFSAQQFSDYHSELNMSSLELGDSALYFCASSLEMAASYEQYFGPGTRLTVT.

In this sample, this clone turned up once. This chain links TRBV6-5 with TRBJ2-5, with 7 bases aligning to TRBD1. Germline CDR1 MNHEY, CDR2 SVGAGI. This CDR3 has 14 residues. J lost 4 bases, V lost 6 bases, and 8 bases had no gene match. CDR3 sequence reads: CASSRTGLGETQYF. The CDR3 DNA reads as TGTGCCAGCAGCAGGACAGGTCTCGGAGAGACCCAGTACTTC.

V is TRBV29-1 and J is TRBJ2-4, with a possible D match to TRBD2 (6 bases). Germline assignment: CDR1 SQVTM and CDR2 ANQGSEA. The germline V and J ends were trimmed by 4 bases and 0 bases, with 10 bases remaining between them. The CDR3 totals 14 residues. CDR3 residues: CSVVGRLAKNIQYF. CDR3 in DNA: TGCAGCGTTGTTGGGAGGCTAGCCAAAAACATTCAGTACTTC.

The chain recombines TRBV5-1 with TRBJ1-3, with 11 bases that match TRBD1. The V gene's germline CDR1 is SGHRS and CDR2 YFSETQ. Germline trimming cut 3 bases from V and 4 bases from J; bases unmatched to any gene: 3. The CDR3 has 15 amino acids. This chain's CDR3 is CASSSGQGDGNTIYF. The CDR3 nucleotides are TGCGCCAGCAGCTCGGGACAGGGGGACGGAAACACCATATATTTT.

J is TRBJ1-1 and V is TRBV15; 12 bases are a match to TRBD1. The trim removed 0 bases at V and 11 bases at J, leaving 13 bases unmatched. CDR1 is LNHNV and CDR2 is YYDKDF in the germline V gene (reference sequence). The length of the CDR3 is 17 residues. The CDR3 protein is CATSRDWGQGAVRTAFF. The DNA of the CDR3 is TGTGCCACCAGCAGAGATTGGGGACAGGGGGCAGTACGAACGGCTTTCTTT.

The V gene is TRBV4-3, the J gene TRBJ2-1, with TRBD2 matching over 7 bases. This CDR3 has 17 amino acids. Losses at the gene ends were 0 bases for V and 1 base for J; bases not matched to a gene: 6. Germline V gives CDR1 LGHNA, CDR2 YSLEER. The CDR3 spells CASSQERWRESYNEQFF. Written as DNA, the CDR3 is TGCGCCAGCAGCCAAGAAAGGTGGCGGGAGTCCTACAATGAGCAGTTCTTC.

J is TRBJ2-7 and V is TRBV29-1; a weak D match, TRBD1 (5 bases). With 6 bases removed from V and 0 bases from J, the gap between germline ends came to 15 bases. The CDR3 contains 14 residues. CDR1 is SQVTM, CDR2 ANQGSEA, per germline. CDR3 in amino acids: CSVLPAGYSYEQYF. Written as DNA, the CDR3 is TGCAGCGTATTACCGGCAGGGTACTCCTACGAGCAGTACTTC.

The chain has TRBV9 and TRBJ2-7; TRBD1 aligns across 11 bases. V lost 4 bases to trimming and J lost 4 bases; unmatched junction nucleotides: 7. The CDR3 totals 15 residues. Germline-derived CDR1 and CDR2 are SGDLS and YYNGEE. CDR3 nucleotides: TGTGCCAGCAGCACAGGACAGGGGGCACGATACGAGCAGTACTTC. Amino acid sequence: CASSTGQGARYEQYF.

This sequence joins TRBV27 and TRBJ2-7; 10 nucleotides match TRBD2. This CDR3 has 20 residues. CDR1 MNHEY and CDR2 SMNVEV come from the germline V gene (reference sequence). Trimming at V came to 2 bases and at J to 6 bases, leaving 22 bases not matched to a gene. The CDR3: CASSLTWLRGYLAGAVEQYF. In nucleotides, the CDR3 is TGTGCCAGCAGTTTAACCTGGCTGCGGGGGTACCTAGCGGGAGCGGTCGAGCAGTACTTC.

This sequence joins TRBV5-1 and TRBJ2-3, with a weak D call TRBD1 (7 bases). The CDR3 sequence is 15 residues long. The germline V gene encodes CDR1 SGHRS and CDR2 YFSETQ. The V gene lost 8 bases and the J gene lost 2 bases, with 18 bases spanning the gap. CDR3 DNA: TGCGCCAGTTACACCGGAGGGGGCCCCACAGATACGCAGTATTTT. As protein: CASYTGGGPTDTQYF.

The chain combines TRBV10-2 with TRBJ2-1, with 12 bases fitting TRBD2. The CDR3 is 17 residues long. V dropped 6 bases and J dropped 0; count of bases not matched to a gene: 6. Germline lookup yields CDR1 WSHSY and CDR2 SAAADI. CDR3 loop: CASRGLAGRSSYNEQFF. DNA of the CDR3: TGCGCCAGCAGGGGACTAGCGGGTCGGAGCTCCTACAATGAGCAGTTCTTC.

This clone has only one observation. The chain is built from TRBV9 and TRBJ2-3, with 7 bases aligning to TRBD1. This CDR3 has 14 amino acids. Trimming took 0 bases from V and 4 from J; bases not matched to a gene: 2. CDR1 and CDR2 (germline): SGDLS, YYNGEE. The CDR3 nucleotides are TGTGCCAGCAGCGTAGGAACAGGGGCAGATACGCAGTATTTT. Its translation is CASSVGTGADTQYF.

This clone was picked up one time. The chain is built from TRBV18 and TRBJ2-1; the D gene is possibly TRBD1 (5 bases). Per germline, CDR1 KGHSH and CDR2 LQKENI. The CDR3 runs 15 residues. V was cut by 5 bases and J by 2 bases, with 13 bases left in between. The CDR3 sequence: CASSLGPGTYNEQFF. Written as DNA, the CDR3 is TGTGCCAGCTCATTAGGTCCAGGGACCTACAATGAGCAGTTCTTC.

This clone was detected once. The chain combines TRBV5-4 with TRBJ2-2, with unresolved D. CDR3 length equals 15 residues. Trimming cost V 4 bases and J 7 bases, with 17 bases left between them. Germline values: CDR1 SGHNT, CDR2 YYREEE (reference sequence). In DNA, the CDR3 is TGTGCCAGCAGCACCGGTCCCTATGACGGCGGGGAGCTGTTTTTT. It yields the protein CASSTGPYDGGELFF.

This clone was found a few times. This rearrangement joins TRBV27 to TRBJ2-1; 8 bases map to TRBD2. The CDR3 length is 15 residues. The germline CDR1 and CDR2 sequences are MNHEY and SMNVEV (reference sequence). V shed 6 bases, J shed 6 bases, and the junction held 10 bases outside the gene matches. This CDR3 is CASRVAGRVFNEQFF. The CDR3 DNA follows: TGTGCCAGCAGGGTAGCGGGACGGGTTTTCAATGAGCAGTTCTTC.

In DNA form, the CDR3 reads TGTGCCAGCAGTTACCGGGGGAAAGAGACCCAGTACTTC. It specifies CASSYRGKETQYF. This rearrangement joins TRBV6-5 to TRBJ2-5; possible D gene TRBD2, 6 bases. The germline CDR1 and CDR2 sequences are MNHEY and SVGAGI. Between the trimmed V and J ends, which lost 2 bases and 3 bases, there was a span of 7 bases. The CDR3 spans 13 residues.

V usage is TRBV6-1 and J usage is TRBJ1-1; D perhaps matches TRBD1 (6 bases). The CDR3 contains 14 residues. Germline values: CDR1 MNHNS, CDR2 SASEGT. V was clipped by 4 bases and J by 0 bases, with 9 bases between them. DNA for the CDR3: TGTGCCAGCAGTGTTCAGGGGCTGAACACTGAAGCTTTCTTT. Translation: CASSVQGLNTEAFF.

The rearrangement joins TRBV27 to TRBJ2-5; 8 nucleotides align to TRBD2. From germline, CDR1 is MNHEY and CDR2 SMNVEV (reference sequence). This CDR3 has 16 residues. V dropped 7 bases and J dropped 5; count of bases not matched to a gene: 15. DNA of the CDR3: TGTGCCAGCACCCCCGGGGTCTTTAGCGGGACGGAGACCCAGTACTTC. This sequence encodes CASTPGVFSGTETQYF.

The chain employs TRBV30 and TRBJ1-3, with 8 bases aligning to TRBD1. Germline loops: CDR1 GTSNPN, CDR2 SVGIG (reference sequence). J was trimmed by 4 bases and V by 8 bases; bases with no gene match: 7. This CDR3 has 13 amino acids. This CDR3 reads CARKRTGGNTIYF. CDR3 DNA: TGTGCCCGAAAACGGACAGGGGGAAACACCATATATTTT. Full variable domain (rest looked up from reference TRBV30 and TRBJ1-3): SQTIHQWPATLVQPVGSPLSLECTVEGTSNPNLYWYRQAAGRGLQLLFYSVGIGQISSEVPQNLSASRPQDRQFILSSKKLLLSDSGFYLCARKRTGGNTIYFGEGSWLTVV.